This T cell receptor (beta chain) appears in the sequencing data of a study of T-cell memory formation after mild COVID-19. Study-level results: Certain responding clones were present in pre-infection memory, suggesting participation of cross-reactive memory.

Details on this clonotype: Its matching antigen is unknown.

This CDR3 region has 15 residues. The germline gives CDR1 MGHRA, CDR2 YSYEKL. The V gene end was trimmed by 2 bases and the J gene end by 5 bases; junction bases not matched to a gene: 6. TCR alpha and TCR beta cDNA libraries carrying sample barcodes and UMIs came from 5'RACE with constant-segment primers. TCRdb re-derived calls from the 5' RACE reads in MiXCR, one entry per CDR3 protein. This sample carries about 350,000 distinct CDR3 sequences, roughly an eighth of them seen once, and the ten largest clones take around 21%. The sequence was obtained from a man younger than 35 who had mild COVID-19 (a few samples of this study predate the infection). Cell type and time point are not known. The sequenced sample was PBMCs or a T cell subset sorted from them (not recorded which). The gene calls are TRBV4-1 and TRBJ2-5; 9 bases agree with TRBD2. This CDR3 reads CASSQLAGVSETQYF. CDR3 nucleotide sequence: TGCGCCAGCAGCCAATTAGCGGGGGTGTCTGAGACCCAGTACTTC.